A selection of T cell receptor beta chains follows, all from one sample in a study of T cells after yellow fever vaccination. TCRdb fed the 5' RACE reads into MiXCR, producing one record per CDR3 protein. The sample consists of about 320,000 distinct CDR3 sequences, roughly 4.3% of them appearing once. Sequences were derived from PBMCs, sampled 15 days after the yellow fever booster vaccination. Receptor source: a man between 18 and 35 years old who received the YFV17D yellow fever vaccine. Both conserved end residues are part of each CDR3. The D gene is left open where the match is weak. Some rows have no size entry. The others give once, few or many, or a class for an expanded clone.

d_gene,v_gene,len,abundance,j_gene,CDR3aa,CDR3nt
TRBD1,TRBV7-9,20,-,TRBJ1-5,CASSLSQGQGVVWKNQPQHF,TGTGCCAGCAGCTTAAGTCAGGGACAGGGGGTGGTGTGGAAGAATCAGCCCCAGCATTTT
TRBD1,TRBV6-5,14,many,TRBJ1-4,CASSSRQGNEKLFF,TGTGCCAGCAGTTCCCGACAGGGGAATGAAAAACTGTTTTTT
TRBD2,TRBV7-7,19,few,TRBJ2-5,CASSPGVAGRPPYQETQYF,TGTGCCAGCAGCCCGGGGGTAGCGGGAAGGCCCCCGTACCAAGAGACCCAGTACTTC
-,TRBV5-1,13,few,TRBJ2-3,CASSLAVGDTQYF,TGCGCCAGCAGCTTGGCCGTCGGAGATACGCAGTATTTT
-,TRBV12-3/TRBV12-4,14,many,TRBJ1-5,CASSLEGSNQPQHF,TGTGCCAGCAGTTTAGAGGGAAGCAATCAGCCCCAGCATTTT
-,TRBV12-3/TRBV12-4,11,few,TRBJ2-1,CASTLRTRQFF,TGTGCCAGCACCTTAAGGACACGGCAGTTCTTC
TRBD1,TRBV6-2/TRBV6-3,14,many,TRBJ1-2,CASSYGTGISGYTF,TGTGCCAGCAGTTACGGGACAGGGATTTCTGGCTACACCTTC
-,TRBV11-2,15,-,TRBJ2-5,CASSLVGARQETQYF,TGTGCCAGCAGCTTAGTAGGGGCGAGGCAAGAGACCCAGTACTTC
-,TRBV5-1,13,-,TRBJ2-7,CASSQERVGEQYF,TGCGCCAGCAGCCAAGAAAGGGTCGGCGAGCAGTACTTC
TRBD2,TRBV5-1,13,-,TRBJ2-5,CASSAREGETQYF,TGCGCCAGCAGCGCCAGGGAGGGAGAGACCCAGTACTTC